This is a list of T cell receptor beta chains from one sample in a study of shared clonotypes between healthy human individuals. Data came from immunoSEQ multiplex PCR; TCRdb stores just in-frame clones and leaves some out. The sample gives more than 200,000 clones, approximately 65% of which show up once; roughly 11% is in the top ten. Sequenced material: memory CD4+ T cells sorted from blood. The receptors derive from a man between 25 and 39 years old in good health. CDR3s include the opening cysteine and the closing phenylalanine or tryptophan. A D gene is named only where the DNA matches it firmly. Some rows mark clone size as missing; the rest say once, few, many or name a class of expanded clone.

>-|TRBJ2-3|TRBV5-1|TRBD2
TGCGCCAGCAGCCCAGGGACTAGCGGGAGCACAGATACGCAGTATTTT
CASSPGTSGSTDTQYF
>few|TRBJ2-2|TRBV11-2|TRBD1
TGTGCCAGCAGCTTCAGGGGACAGACCCCGAACACCGGGGAGCTGTTTTTT
CASSFRGQTPNTGELFF
>-|TRBJ2-5|TRBV5-6|TRBD2
TGTGCCAGCAGCTTTATTCCTAGCGGACCACAAGAGACCCAGTACTTC
CASSFIPSGPQETQYF
>-|TRBJ2-2|TRBV18|-
TGTGCCAGCTCACCAGAATTGGGGACCGGGGAGCTGTTTTTT
CASSPELGTGELFF
>-|TRBJ1-3|TRBV6-6|-
TGTGCCATCACCGAACAGCCCGTGCCTGGAAACACCATATATTTT
CAITEQPVPGNTIYF
>once|TRBJ2-3|TRBV7-9|TRBD2
TGTGCCAGCAACAACCGGGGGGGGAACACAGATACGCAGTATTTT
CASNNRGGNTDTQYF
>few|TRBJ2-2|TRBV15|TRBD2
TGTGCCACCAGCACTAGCGGCTATACCGGGGAGCTGTTTTTT
CATSTSGYTGELFF
>-|TRBJ2-1|TRBV19|-
TGTGCCAGTAGTATCAGGGGGGGAACCTACAATGAGCAGTTCTTC
CASSIRGGTYNEQFF
>-|TRBJ1-1|TRBV7-8|-
TGTGCCAGCAGCTTGACATCCGACACTGAAGCTTTCTTT
CASSLTSDTEAFF
>once|TRBJ2-7|TRBV7-2|TRBD2
TGTGCCAGCAGCCCTCAAGCGGGACTCTACGAGCAGTACTTC
CASSPQAGLYEQYF
>-|TRBJ2-1|TRBV11-3|-
TGTGCCAGCAGCTTAGGGGACCCGCAGTATGAGCAGTTCTTC
CASSLGDPQYEQFF
>few|TRBJ2-6|TRBV7-2|-
TGTGCCAGCAGCTTAGGACAGTTAAGGGCCAACGTCCTGACTTTC
CASSLGQLRANVLTF
>-|TRBJ2-7|TRBV11-2|-
TGTGCCAGCAGCAGACAGGGAGGATTCGAGCAGTACTTC
CASSRQGGFEQYF
>-|TRBJ2-1|TRBV10-3|-
TGTGCCATCCGAAATACCTTCTACAATGAGCAGTTCTTC
CAIRNTFYNEQFF
>-|TRBJ2-7|TRBV4-1|-
TGCGCCAGCAGCCAAGTTCTTCGGTCCTACGAGCAGTACTTC
CASSQVLRSYEQYF